A selection of T cell receptor beta chains follows, all from one sample in a study of blood T cell repertoires in COVID-19. Produced via immunoSEQ multiplex PCR; TCRdb's table is partial and in-frame only. Among 120,000 or so clones listed, around 80% were seen once. The sequenced sample consisted of peripheral blood. The source is a man between 70 and 80 years old with acute or convalescent COVID-19. CDR3s include the opening cysteine and the closing phenylalanine or tryptophan. A D gene is named only where the DNA matches it firmly. A clone size is listed for some rows: how often the clone was seen (once, few, many), or a class if it is expanded.

V	size	J	D	CDR3	DNA
TRBV27	once	TRBJ1-4	TRBD1	CASSSSQGASEKLFF	TGTGCCAGCAGTTCCTCACAGGGGGCGAGTGAAAAACTGTTTTTT
TRBV29-1	.	TRBJ2-2	.	CSVGTTGTGELFF	TGCAGCGTTGGGACTACGGGCACCGGGGAGCTGTTTTTT
TRBV7-9	.	TRBJ1-1	TRBD1	CASSILGQGSEAFF	TGTGCCAGCAGCATCTTGGGACAGGGGTCTGAAGCTTTCTTT
TRBV19	.	TRBJ1-5	TRBD1	CASSEGWRGRKISNQPQHF	TGTGCCAGTAGTGAGGGGTGGAGGGGGCGAAAAATTAGCAATCAGCCCCAGCATTTT
TRBV19	.	TRBJ1-1	.	CASKLPGRNTEAFF	TGTGCCAGTAAACTCCCCGGGAGGAACACTGAAGCTTTCTTT
TRBV10-3	.	TRBJ1-1	.	CAISEGSGDARGAFF	TGTGCCATCAGTGAGGGCAGCGGGGACGCCCGGGGAGCTTTCTTT
TRBV28	.	TRBJ1-4	TRBD1	CASSLRQGHNEKLFF	TGTGCCAGCAGTCTTCGACAGGGCCATAATGAAAAACTGTTTTTT
TRBV2	.	TRBJ1-1	TRBD1	CASSEGGQGLVAFF	TGTGCCAGCAGTGAAGGGGGACAGGGACTCGTAGCTTTCTTT
TRBV28	.	TRBJ2-1	.	CASTPLLVAYNEQFF	TGTGCCAGCACCCCTTTACTAGTAGCTTACAATGAGCAGTTCTTC
TRBV7-2	few	TRBJ2-7	.	CASSLAEGKDEQYF	TGTGCCAGCAGCTTAGCGGAGGGTAAAGACGAGCAGTACTTC
TRBV4-1	.	TRBJ1-2	TRBD1	CASSHLTGTAYGYTF	TGCGCCAGCAGCCACTTGACCGGGACAGCATATGGCTACACCTTC
TRBV5-6	.	TRBJ1-3	.	CASSLGPPVETRGNTIYF	TGTGCCAGCAGCTTGGGCCCCCCCGTGGAGACTAGAGGAAACACCATATATTTT
TRBV11-2	once	TRBJ1-2	.	CASSLDPGSYGYTF	TGTGCCAGCAGCTTAGATCCCGGTTCTTATGGCTACACCTTC
TRBV19	.	TRBJ1-2	TRBD1	CASSEQGNYGYTF	TGTGCCAGTAGTGAACAGGGGAACTATGGCTACACCTTC
TRBV9	.	TRBJ2-2	.	CASSPLTTSGELFF	TGTGCCAGCAGCCCCCTCACGACTAGCGGGGAGCTGTTTTTT
TRBV27	many	TRBJ2-4	TRBD1	CASSFSGTGSKNIQYF	TGTGCCAGCAGTTTTTCGGGGACAGGTTCCAAAAACATTCAGTACTTC
TRBV6-5	once	TRBJ1-6	.	CASSYLSNSPLHF	TGTGCCAGCAGTTACTTGAGTAATTCACCCCTCCACTTT
TRBV4-1	.	TRBJ1-2	TRBD1	CASSQEEQGRGYTF	TGCGCCAGCAGCCAAGAGGAACAGGGGAGAGGCTACACCTTC
TRBV11-2	.	TRBJ2-2	.	CASSLRGAGELFF	TGTGCCAGCAGCTTACGAGGCGCCGGGGAGCTGTTTTTT
TRBV3-1/TRBV3-2	.	TRBJ1-3	TRBD1	CASSRPVSRGQSRNTIYF	TGTGCCAGCAGCCGCCCGGTGAGTCGGGGACAGTCGAGAAACACCATATATTTT
TRBV5-8	.	TRBJ2-5	TRBD1	CASSPGTVQETQYF	TGTGCCAGCAGTCCAGGGACAGTACAAGAGACCCAGTACTTC
TRBV18	.	TRBJ2-3	TRBD1	CASSKQGTDTQYF	TGTGCCAGCTCAAAACAGGGGACAGATACGCAGTATTTT
TRBV9	.	TRBJ1-1	.	CASSPRTGRTEAFF	TGTGCCAGCAGCCCCCGTACAGGGAGAACTGAAGCTTTCTTT
TRBV6-2/TRBV6-3	.	TRBJ2-7	TRBD1	CASSSPRQGRTYEQYF	TGTGCCAGCAGTTCCCCGAGACAGGGCCGAACCTACGAGCAGTACTTC
TRBV19	once	TRBJ2-5	TRBD1	CASGKTGGETQYF	TGTGCCAGTGGGAAGACAGGGGGAGAGACCCAGTACTTC
TRBV25-1	.	TRBJ2-5	.	CASSESGTQYF	TGTGCCAGCAGTGAATCCGGGACCCAGTACTTC